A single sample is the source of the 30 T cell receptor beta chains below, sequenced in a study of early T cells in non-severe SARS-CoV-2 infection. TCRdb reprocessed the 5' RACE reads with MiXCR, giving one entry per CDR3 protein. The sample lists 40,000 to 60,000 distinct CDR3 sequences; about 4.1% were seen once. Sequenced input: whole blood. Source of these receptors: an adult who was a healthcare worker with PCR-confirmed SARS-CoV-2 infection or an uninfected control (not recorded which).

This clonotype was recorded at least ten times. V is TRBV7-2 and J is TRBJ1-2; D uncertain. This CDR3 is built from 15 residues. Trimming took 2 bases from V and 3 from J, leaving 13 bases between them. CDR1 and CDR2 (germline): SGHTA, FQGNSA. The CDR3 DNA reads TGTGCCAGCAGCTTATACGGGCAGAAAGACTATGGCTACACCTTC. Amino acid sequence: CASSLYGQKDYGYTF.

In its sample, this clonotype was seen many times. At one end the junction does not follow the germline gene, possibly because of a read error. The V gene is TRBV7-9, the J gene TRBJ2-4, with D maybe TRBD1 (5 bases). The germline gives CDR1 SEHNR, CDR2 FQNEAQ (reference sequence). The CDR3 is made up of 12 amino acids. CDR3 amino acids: CASSMDKHIQYF. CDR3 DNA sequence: TGTGCCAGCAGTATGGACAAACACATTCAGTACTTC.

The CDR3 nucleotides are TGCAGTGCTAGAGCTCCTTCAGGGGTGGCAGATACGCAGTATTTT. Its protein product is CSARAPSGVADTQYF. The chain is built from TRBV20-1 and TRBJ2-3, with D possibly matching TRBD1 (6 bases). Trimming took 1 base from V and 4 from J, leaving 15 bases between them. The CDR3 is 15 amino acids. Germline V gene data show CDR1 as DFQATT and CDR2 as SNEGSKA (reference sequence).

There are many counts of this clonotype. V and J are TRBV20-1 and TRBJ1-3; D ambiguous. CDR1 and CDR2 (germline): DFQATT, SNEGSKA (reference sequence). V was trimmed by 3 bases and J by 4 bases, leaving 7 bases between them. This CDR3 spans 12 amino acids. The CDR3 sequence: CSARGWGNTIYF. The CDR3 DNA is TGCAGTGCTAGGGGATGGGGAAACACCATATATTTT.

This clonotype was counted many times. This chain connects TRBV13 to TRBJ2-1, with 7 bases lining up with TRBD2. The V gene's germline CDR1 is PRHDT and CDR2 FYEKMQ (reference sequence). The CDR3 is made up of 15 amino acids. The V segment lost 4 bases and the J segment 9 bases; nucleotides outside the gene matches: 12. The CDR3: CASSSNLAVWAEQFF. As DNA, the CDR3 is TGTGCCAGCAGCTCGAACCTAGCGGTATGGGCTGAGCAGTTCTTC.

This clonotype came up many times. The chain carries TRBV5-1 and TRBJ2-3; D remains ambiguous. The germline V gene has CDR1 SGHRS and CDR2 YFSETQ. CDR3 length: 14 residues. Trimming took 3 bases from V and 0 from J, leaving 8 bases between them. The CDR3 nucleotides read TGCGCCAGCAGCTCCTTGACTAGCACAGATACGCAGTATTTT. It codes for CASSSLTSTDTQYF.

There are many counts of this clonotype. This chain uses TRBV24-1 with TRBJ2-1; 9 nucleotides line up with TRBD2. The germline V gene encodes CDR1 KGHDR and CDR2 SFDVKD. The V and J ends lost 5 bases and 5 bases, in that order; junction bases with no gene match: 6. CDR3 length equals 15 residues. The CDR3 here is CATSVAGEVHNEQFF. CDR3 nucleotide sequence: TGTGCCACCAGTGTAGCGGGAGAGGTCCACAATGAGCAGTTCTTC.

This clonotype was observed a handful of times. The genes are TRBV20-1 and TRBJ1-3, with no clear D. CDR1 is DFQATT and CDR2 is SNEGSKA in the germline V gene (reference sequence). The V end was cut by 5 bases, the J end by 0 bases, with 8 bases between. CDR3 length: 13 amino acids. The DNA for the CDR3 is TGCAGTGCTCAGACACCCTCTGGAAACACCATATATTTT. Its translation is CSAQTPSGNTIYF.

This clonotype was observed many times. CDR3 region: CASSTPGQGAYEQYF. CDR3 DNA sequence: TGTGCCAGCAGTACTCCGGGACAGGGGGCATACGAGCAGTACTTC. V gene TRBV28 combines with J gene TRBJ2-7; 12 positions agree with TRBD1. The germline CDR1 and CDR2 sequences are MDHEN and SYDVKM. The CDR3 loop spans 15 amino acids. Unmatched junction bases numbered 6, after V lost 5 bases and J lost 4 bases.

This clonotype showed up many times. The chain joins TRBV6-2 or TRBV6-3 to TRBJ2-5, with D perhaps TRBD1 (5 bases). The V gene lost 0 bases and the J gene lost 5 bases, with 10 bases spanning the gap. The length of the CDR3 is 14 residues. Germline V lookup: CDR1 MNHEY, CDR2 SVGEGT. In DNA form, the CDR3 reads TGTGCCAGCAGTTACTCGGGGCTAGGGGAGACCCAGTACTTC. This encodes CASSYSGLGETQYF.

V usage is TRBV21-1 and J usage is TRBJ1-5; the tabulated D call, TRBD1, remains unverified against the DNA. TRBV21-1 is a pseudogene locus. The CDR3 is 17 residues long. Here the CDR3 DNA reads TGTGCCAGCACCATAACCGGGACAGTGGATAGCAATCAGCCCCAGCATTTT. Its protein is CASTITGTVDSNQPQHF.

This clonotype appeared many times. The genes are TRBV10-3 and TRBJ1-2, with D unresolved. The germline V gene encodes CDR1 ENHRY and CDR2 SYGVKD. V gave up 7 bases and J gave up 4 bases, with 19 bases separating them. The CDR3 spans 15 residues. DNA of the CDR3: TGTGCCATCACTCCTGGACCGCTGAATCCCTATGGCTACACCTTC. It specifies CAITPGPLNPYGYTF.

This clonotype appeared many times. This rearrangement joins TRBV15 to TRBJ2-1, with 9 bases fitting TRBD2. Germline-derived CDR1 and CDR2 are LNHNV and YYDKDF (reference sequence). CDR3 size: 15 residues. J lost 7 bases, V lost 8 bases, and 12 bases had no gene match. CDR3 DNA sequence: TGTGCCACCCACCGTTTAGCGGGGGTTTGGAATGAGCAGTTCTTC. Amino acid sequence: CATHRLAGVWNEQFF. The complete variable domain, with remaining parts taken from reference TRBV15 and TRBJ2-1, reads DAMVIQNPRYQVTQFGKPVTLSCSQTLNHNVMYWYQQKSSQAPKLLFHYYDKDFNNEADTPDNFQSRRPNTSFCFLDIRSPGLGDTAMYLCATHRLAGVWNEQFFGPGTRLTVL.

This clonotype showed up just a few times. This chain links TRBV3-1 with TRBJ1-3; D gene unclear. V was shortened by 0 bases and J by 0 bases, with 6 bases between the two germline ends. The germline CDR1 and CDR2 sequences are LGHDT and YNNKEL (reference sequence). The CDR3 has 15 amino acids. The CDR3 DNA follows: TGTGCCAGCAGCCAAGATACCGTCTCTGGAAACACCATATATTTT. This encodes CASSQDTVSGNTIYF.

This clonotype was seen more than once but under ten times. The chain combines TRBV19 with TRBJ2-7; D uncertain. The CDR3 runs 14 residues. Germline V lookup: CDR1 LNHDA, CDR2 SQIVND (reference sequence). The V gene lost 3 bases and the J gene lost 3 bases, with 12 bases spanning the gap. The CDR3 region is CASSIRPLDYEQYF. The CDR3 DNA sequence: TGTGCCAGTAGTATCCGGCCCCTGGACTACGAGCAGTACTTC. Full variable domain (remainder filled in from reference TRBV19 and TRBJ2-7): DGGITQSPKYLFRKEGQNVTLSCEQNLNHDAMYWYRQDPGQGLRLIYYSQIVNDFQKGDIAEGYSVSREKKESFPLTVTSAQKNPTAFYLCASSIRPLDYEQYFGPGTRLTVT.

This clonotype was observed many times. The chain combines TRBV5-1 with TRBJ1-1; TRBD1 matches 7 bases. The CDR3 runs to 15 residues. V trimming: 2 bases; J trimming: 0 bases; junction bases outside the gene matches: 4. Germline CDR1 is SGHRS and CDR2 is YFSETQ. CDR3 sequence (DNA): TGCGCCAGCAGCTTAACAGGGGACATGAACACTGAAGCTTTCTTT. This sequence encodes CASSLTGDMNTEAFF.

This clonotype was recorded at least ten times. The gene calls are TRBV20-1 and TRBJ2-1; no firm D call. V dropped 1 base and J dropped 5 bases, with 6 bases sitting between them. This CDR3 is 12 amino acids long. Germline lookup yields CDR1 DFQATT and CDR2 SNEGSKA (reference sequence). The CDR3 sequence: CSARVAHNEQFF. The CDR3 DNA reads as TGCAGTGCTAGAGTAGCCCACAATGAGCAGTTCTTC.

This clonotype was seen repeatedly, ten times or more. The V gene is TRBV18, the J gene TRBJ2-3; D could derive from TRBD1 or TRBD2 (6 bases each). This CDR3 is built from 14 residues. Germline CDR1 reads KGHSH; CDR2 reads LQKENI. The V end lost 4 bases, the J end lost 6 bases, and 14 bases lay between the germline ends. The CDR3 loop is CASSRLGGKDTQYF. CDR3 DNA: TGTGCCAGCTCACGTCTCGGGGGCAAGGATACGCAGTATTTT.

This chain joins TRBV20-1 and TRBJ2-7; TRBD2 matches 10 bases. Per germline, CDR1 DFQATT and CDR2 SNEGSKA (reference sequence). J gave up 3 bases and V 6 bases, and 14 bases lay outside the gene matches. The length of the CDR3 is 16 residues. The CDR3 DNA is TGCAGTGCGCAACTAGCGGGACAAAGTAAGGACTACGAGCAGTACTTC. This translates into CSAQLAGQSKDYEQYF.

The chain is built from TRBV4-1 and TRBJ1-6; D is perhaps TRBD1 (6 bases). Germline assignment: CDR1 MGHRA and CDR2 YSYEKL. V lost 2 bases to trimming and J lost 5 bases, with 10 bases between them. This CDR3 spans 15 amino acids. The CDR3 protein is CASSQQQGDNSPLHF. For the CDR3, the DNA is TGCGCCAGCAGCCAACAACAGGGTGATAATTCACCCCTCCACTTT.

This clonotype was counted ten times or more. The CDR3 DNA follows: TGTGCCATCAGGGACAGGGTTCATGAAAAACTGTTTTTT. Encoded protein: CAIRDRVHEKLFF. The chain carries TRBV10-3 and TRBJ1-4; 8 bases map to TRBD1. The CDR3 extends over 13 amino acids. Germline V gene lookup returns CDR1 ENHRY and CDR2 SYGVKD. Losses at the gene ends were 6 bases for V and 6 bases for J; bases not matched to a gene: 3.

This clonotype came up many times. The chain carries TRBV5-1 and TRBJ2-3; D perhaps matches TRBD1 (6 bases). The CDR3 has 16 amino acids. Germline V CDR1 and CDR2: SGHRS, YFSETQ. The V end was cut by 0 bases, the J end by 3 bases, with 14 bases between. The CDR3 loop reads CASSLDGGAGTDTQYF. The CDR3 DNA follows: TGCGCCAGCAGCTTGGATGGGGGCGCAGGTACAGATACGCAGTATTTT.

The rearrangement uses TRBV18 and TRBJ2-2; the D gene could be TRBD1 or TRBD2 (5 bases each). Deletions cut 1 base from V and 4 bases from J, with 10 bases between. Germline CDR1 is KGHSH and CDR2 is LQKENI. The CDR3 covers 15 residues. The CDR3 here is CASSPRDGTTGELFF. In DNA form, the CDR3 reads TGTGCCAGCTCACCACGGGACGGAACCACCGGGGAGCTGTTTTTT.

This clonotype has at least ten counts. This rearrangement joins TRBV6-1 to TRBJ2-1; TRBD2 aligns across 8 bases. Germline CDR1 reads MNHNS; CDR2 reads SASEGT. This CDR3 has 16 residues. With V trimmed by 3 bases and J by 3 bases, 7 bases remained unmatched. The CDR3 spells CASSEGFLAGYNEQFF. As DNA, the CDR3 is TGTGCCAGCAGTGAGGGTTTTCTAGCGGGCTACAATGAGCAGTTCTTC.

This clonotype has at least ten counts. CDR3 protein: CASSEGTGGRNNEQFF. CDR3 coding DNA: TGTGCCAGCAGTGAGGGTACGGGGGGCCGCAACAATGAGCAGTTCTTC. The genes are TRBV2 and TRBJ2-1, with a tentative D call TRBD2 (7 bases). Germline V CDR1 and CDR2: SNHLY, FYNNEI. Trimming left V 3 bases short and J 5 bases short, with 17 bases between. CDR3 length equals 16 residues.

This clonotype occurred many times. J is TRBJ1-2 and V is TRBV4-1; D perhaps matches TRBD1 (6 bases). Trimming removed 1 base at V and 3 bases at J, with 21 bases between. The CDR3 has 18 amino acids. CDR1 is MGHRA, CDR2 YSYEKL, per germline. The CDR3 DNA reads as TGCGCCAGCAGCCAAGGCGTTCATAGTCGGGGGCGCGACTATGGCTACACCTTC. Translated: CASSQGVHSRGRDYGYTF.

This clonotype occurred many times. CDR3 DNA sequence: TGCGCCAGCAGCCAAGACCCCCCGGGAGCAATGGATACGCAGTATTTT. Its protein is CASSQDPPGAMDTQYF. The chain has TRBV4-1 and TRBJ2-3; perhaps TRBD2 as D (6 bases). The ends were cut back, 0 bases at V and 6 bases at J, with 16 bases in the middle. The CDR3 contains 16 residues. The germline gives CDR1 MGHRA, CDR2 YSYEKL.

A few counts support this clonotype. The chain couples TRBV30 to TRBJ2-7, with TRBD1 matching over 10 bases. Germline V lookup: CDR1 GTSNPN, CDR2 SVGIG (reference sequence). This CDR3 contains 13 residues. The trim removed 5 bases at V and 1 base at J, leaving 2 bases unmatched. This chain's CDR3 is CAWGTGASYEQYF. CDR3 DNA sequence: TGTGCCTGGGGGACAGGGGCTTCCTACGAGCAGTACTTC.

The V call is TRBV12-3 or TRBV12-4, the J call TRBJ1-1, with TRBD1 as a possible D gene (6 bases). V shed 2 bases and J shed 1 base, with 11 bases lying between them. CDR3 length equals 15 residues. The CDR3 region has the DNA TGTGCCAGCAGTTTATATGGGGGACAGAACACTGAAGCTTTCTTT. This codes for CASSLYGGQNTEAFF.

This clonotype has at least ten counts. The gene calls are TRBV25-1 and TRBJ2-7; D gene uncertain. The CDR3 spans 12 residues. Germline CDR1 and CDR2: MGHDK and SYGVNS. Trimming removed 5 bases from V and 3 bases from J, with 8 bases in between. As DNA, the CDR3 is TGTGCCAGCAGTTTAAACCGCTACGAGCAGTACTTC. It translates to CASSLNRYEQYF.